This T cell receptor beta chain was sequenced in a study of response to subunit inactivated influenza vaccine. Regarding the study as a whole: Only a handful of new T cells, the authors suggested, are recruited with each seasonal influenza vaccination.

This clonotype has a handful of counts. Its specificity is unknown. TCRdb reanalysed the RT-PCR reads using MiXCR and keeps one entry per CDR3 protein. The sample lists 490,000 or so distinct CDR3 sequences, 7.5% to 8.5% occurring once. The receptor's source is a man in his fifties or sixties who received an inactivated influenza vaccine. Sequenced here: PBMCs from blood, sampled around 25 months after vaccination.

The CDR3 DNA is TGTGCCAGCAGTGACACAGGGATGGGAAATCAGCCCCAGCATTTT. The encoded protein is CASSDTGMGNQPQHF. The rearrangement uses TRBV27 and TRBJ1-5; D is perhaps TRBD1 (6 bases). Trimming removed 5 bases from V and 4 bases from J, with 15 bases in between. CDR1 and CDR2 from the germline V gene are MNHEY and SMNVEV (reference sequence). There are 15 residues in the CDR3.